These 9 T cell receptor beta chains share one sample of origin, sequenced in a study of T cell clonality in common variable immunodeficiency (dated by TCRdb to the mid-2010s). These TCRs are of unknown antigen specificity. Findings and caveats that apply to the study as a whole: CVID TCRbeta sequences reportedly showed fewer deletions and N-nucleotide insertions and lacked highly modified clones with 13 or more V deletions.

Library preparation used the immunoSEQ multiplex PCR assay. Entries here come from immuneACCESS through TCRdb and include only in-frame sequences with V and J called. Some clones fail to appear in such tables; in the studies checked, an unresolved V gene covers under half of the shortfall, and the cause of the remainder is unknown. This sample holds about 25,000 clones in total, without any singletons. The ten largest clones capture 4% of the sample. Source material: peripheral blood mononuclear cells. The receptors come from a human donor with common variable immunodeficiency.

The table lists this clone with a few counts. The CDR3 end lies 3 residues beyond the end of the read and is filled in from the germline J gene. The chain has TRBV18 and TRBJ2-3, with D unclear. CDR3 length: 13 residues. In germline, CDR1 is KGHSH, CDR2 LQKENI. Trimming left V 4 bases short and J 5 bases short, with 10 bases between. CDR3 DNA (partial): TGTGCCAGCTCACAGCCTACGATAGATACG. It encodes CASSQPTIDT. The complete CDR3 reads CASSQPTIDTQYF. Combining the CDR3 with reference TRBV18 and TRBJ2-3 gives the whole variable domain NAGVMQNPRHLVRRRGQEARLRCSPMKGHSHVYWYRQLPEEGLKFMVYLQKENIIDESGMPKERFSAEFPKEGPSILRIQQVVRGDSAAYFCASSQPTIDTQYFGPGTRLTVL.

This clone was observed at least ten times. Read coverage stops 3 residues before the CDR3 terminus; the germline J gene supplies the remainder. V gene TRBV4-2 combines with J gene TRBJ1-1; TRBD1 matches 9 bases. V gave up 4 bases and J gave up 0 bases; unmatched junction bases: 9. Germline CDR1 is LGHNA and CDR2 is YNFKEQ. There are 17 residues in the CDR3. CDR3 sequence: CASSRTGGLAVNTEAFF. Incomplete CDR3 DNA: TGTGCCAGCAGCCGCACAGGGGGCCTGGCGGTGAACACTGAA.

Details on this clone: The read halts 3 residues ahead of the CDR3 end, with the missing end drawn from the germline J gene. The gene calls are TRBV2 and TRBJ2-7; 7 nucleotides line up with TRBD2. Germline CDR1 is SNHLY and CDR2 is FYNNEI. The CDR3 spans 14 residues. V shed 6 bases, J shed 1 base, and the junction held 6 bases outside the gene matches. CDR3 bases read: TGTGCCAGCAGACAAACTAGCGAGTCCTACGAG. Its protein product is CASRQTSESYE. The whole CDR3 sequence reads CASRQTSESYEQYF.

This clone was observed a handful of times. The CDR3 end lies 3 residues beyond the end of the read and is filled in from the germline J gene. The chain combines TRBV30 with TRBJ2-1, with 7 bases aligning to TRBD1. The CDR3 contains 15 residues. The ends lost 2 bases at V and 0 bases at J; junction bases unmatched: 4. CDR1 GTSNPN and CDR2 SVGIG come from the germline V gene (reference sequence). The CDR3 reads CAWSKRDSSYNEQFF. The DNA read from the CDR3 is TGTGCCTGGAGTAAACGGGACAGCTCCTACAATGAG.

This clone was counted many times. The observed sequence ends 3 residues before the CDR3 terminus, with the missing tail filled in from the germline J gene. The chain employs TRBV7-3 and TRBJ2-5; D is ambiguous. Between the trimmed V and J ends, which lost 5 bases and 4 bases, there was a span of 11 bases. The V gene's germline CDR1 is SGHTA and CDR2 FQGTGA. The CDR3 sequence is 13 residues long. CDR3 protein: CASSPRPLETQYF. Partial CDR3 DNA: TGTGCCAGCAGCCCCAGGCCATTAGAGACC. The full variable domain, in which reference TRBV7-3 and TRBJ2-5 provide the parts outside the CDR3, is GAGVSQTPSNKVTEKGKYVELRCDPISGHTALYWYRQSLGQGPEFLIYFQGTGAADDSGLPNDRFFAVRPEGSVSTLKIQRTERGDSAVYLCASSPRPLETQYFGPGTRLLVL.

This clone was seen ten or more times. The CDR3 extends 3 residues past the end of the read, so its final part is completed from the germline J gene. The V gene is TRBV12-3 or TRBV12-4, the J gene TRBJ1-2; TRBD1 is a possible D gene (5 bases). The CDR3 consists of 12 residues. Incomplete CDR3 DNA: TGTGCCAGCAGCCGGGGGGTAAGGGGC. It specifies CASSRGVRG. The entire CDR3 protein reads CASSRGVRGYTF.

A few counts support this clone. The sequence runs out 3 residues before the end of the CDR3; the remainder is reconstructed from the germline J gene. V usage is TRBV19 and J usage is TRBJ2-5, with 7 bases that match TRBD1. The germline V gene has CDR1 LNHDA and CDR2 SQIVND (reference sequence). The CDR3 loop spans 16 amino acids. Germline trimming cut 1 base from V and 4 bases from J; bases unmatched to any gene: 9. The part of the CDR3 DNA that was read is TGTGCCAGTAGTATAGGGGCCGACAGGGATCGAGAGACC. This translates into CASSIGADRDRET. The CDR3 in its entirety is CASSIGADRDRETQYF.

To note about this clone: The read terminates 3 residues before the CDR3 end, so the remaining end is supplied by the germline J gene. This chain uses TRBV7-8 with TRBJ1-3; no clear D. Germline CDR1 SGHVS, CDR2 FQNEAQ. The CDR3 runs 14 residues. Trimming took off 5 bases at V and 0 bases at J, with 8 bases between the two ends. The CDR3 DNA, read in part, is TGTGCCAGCAGCAACACCAACTCTGGAAACACC. This translates into CASSNTNSGNT. The entire CDR3 reads CASSNTNSGNTIYF.

This clone was found a few times. The read comes to an end 3 residues before the CDR3 does, leaving the germline J gene to fill in the end. This chain connects TRBV30 to TRBJ2-1; possibly TRBD2 for D (5 bases). Deletions cut 1 base from V and 8 bases from J, with 18 bases between. CDR1 and CDR2 from the germline V gene are GTSNPN and SVGIG (reference sequence). The CDR3 is 15 residues long. The sequenced part of the CDR3 DNA is TGTGCCTGGAGTGCACCATTGTCTAGCCTCGATGAG. Translated, it gives CAWSAPLSSLDE. The whole CDR3 sequence is CAWSAPLSSLDEQFF.